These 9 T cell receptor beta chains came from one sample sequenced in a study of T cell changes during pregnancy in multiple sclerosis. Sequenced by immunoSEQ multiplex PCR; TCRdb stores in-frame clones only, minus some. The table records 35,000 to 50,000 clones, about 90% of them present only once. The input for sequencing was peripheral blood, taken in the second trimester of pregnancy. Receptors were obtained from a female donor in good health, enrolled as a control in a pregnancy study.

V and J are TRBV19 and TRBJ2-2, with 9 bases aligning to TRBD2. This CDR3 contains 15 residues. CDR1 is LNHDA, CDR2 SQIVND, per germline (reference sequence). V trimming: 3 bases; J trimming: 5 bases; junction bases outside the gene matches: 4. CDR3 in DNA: TGTGCCAGTAGTATCCTAGCGGGGACAACCGGGGAGCTGTTTTTT. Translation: CASSILAGTTGELFF.

CDR3 in DNA: TGCAGCGCTCGTCAGGCGGACACTAACTATGGCTACACCTTC. This gives the protein CSARQADTNYGYTF. This chain connects TRBV29-1 to TRBJ1-2; D possibly corresponds to TRBD1 (5 bases). V was trimmed by 7 bases and J by 0 bases, leaving 15 bases between them. The germline V gene encodes CDR1 SQVTM and CDR2 ANQGSEA. The CDR3 loop spans 14 amino acids.

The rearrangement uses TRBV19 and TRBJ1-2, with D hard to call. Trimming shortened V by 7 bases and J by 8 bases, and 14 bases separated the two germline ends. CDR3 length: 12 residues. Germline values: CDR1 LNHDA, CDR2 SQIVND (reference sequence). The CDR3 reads CASTPGQSGYTF. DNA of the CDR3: TGTGCCAGTACTCCGGGTCAAAGCGGCTACACCTTC.

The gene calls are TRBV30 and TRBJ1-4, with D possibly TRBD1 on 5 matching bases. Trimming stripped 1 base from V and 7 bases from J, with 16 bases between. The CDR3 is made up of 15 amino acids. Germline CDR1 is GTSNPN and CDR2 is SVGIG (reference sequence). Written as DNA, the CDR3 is TGTGCCTGGAGTGAGACCACAGTGGGGGGTGAAAAACTGTTTTTT. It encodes CAWSETTVGGEKLFF.

As DNA, the CDR3 is TGTGCCAGCTCACCTCAGAGTAACCCCGGGACAGCGCACGCAACTAATGAAAAACTGTTTTTT. Residues: CASSPQSNPGTAHATNEKLFF. This chain connects TRBV18 to TRBJ1-4; the match to TRBD1 covers 7 bases. The length of the CDR3 is 21 residues. V gave up 3 bases and J gave up 0 bases; unmatched junction bases: 19. Germline CDR1 is KGHSH and CDR2 is LQKENI.

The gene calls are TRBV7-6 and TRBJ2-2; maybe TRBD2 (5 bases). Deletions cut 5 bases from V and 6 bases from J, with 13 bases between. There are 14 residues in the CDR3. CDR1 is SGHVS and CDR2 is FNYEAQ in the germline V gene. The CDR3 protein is CASSPFGGPGELFF. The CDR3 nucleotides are TGTGCCAGCAGCCCCTTCGGCGGGCCCGGGGAGCTGTTTTTT.

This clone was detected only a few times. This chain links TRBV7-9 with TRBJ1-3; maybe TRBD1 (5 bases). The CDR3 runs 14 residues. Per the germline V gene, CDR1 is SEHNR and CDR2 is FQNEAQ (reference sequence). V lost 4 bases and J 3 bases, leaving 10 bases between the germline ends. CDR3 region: CASSSGQVGNTIYF. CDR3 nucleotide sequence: TGTGCCAGCAGCTCTGGACAAGTTGGAAACACCATATATTTT.

The CDR3 DNA reads TGTGCCAGTAGTATAAATGGGGACAGCTTGAACACTGAAGCTTTCTTT. The encoded protein is CASSINGDSLNTEAFF. The gene calls are TRBV19 and TRBJ1-1, with 7 nucleotides matching TRBD1. The CDR3 spans 16 residues. Germline trimming cut 2 bases from V and 0 bases from J; bases unmatched to any gene: 6. The germline V gene encodes CDR1 LNHDA and CDR2 SQIVND (reference sequence).

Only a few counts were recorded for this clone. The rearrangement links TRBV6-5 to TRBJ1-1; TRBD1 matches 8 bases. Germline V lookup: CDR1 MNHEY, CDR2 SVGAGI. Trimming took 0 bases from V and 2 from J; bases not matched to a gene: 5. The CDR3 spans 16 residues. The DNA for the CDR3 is TGTGCCAGCAGTTACTCGAGGCAGGGGGCCAACACTGAAGCTTTCTTT. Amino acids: CASSYSRQGANTEAFF.